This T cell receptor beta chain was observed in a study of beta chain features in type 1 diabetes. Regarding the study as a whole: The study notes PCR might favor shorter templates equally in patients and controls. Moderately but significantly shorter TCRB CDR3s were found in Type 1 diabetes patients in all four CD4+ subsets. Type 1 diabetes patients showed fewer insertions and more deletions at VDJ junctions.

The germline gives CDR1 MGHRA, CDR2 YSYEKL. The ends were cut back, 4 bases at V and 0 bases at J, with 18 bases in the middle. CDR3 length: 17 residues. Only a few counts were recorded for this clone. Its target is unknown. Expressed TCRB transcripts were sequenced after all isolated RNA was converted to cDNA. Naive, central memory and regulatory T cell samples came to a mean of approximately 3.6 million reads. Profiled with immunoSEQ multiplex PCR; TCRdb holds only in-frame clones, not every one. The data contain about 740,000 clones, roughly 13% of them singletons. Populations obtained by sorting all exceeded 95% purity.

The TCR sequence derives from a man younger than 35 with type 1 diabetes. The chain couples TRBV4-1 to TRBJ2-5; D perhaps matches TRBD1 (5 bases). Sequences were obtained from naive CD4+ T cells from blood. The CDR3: CASSPAAGHKYQETQYF. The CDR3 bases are TGCGCCAGCAGCCCGGCAGCTGGACATAAGTACCAAGAGACCCAGTACTTC.